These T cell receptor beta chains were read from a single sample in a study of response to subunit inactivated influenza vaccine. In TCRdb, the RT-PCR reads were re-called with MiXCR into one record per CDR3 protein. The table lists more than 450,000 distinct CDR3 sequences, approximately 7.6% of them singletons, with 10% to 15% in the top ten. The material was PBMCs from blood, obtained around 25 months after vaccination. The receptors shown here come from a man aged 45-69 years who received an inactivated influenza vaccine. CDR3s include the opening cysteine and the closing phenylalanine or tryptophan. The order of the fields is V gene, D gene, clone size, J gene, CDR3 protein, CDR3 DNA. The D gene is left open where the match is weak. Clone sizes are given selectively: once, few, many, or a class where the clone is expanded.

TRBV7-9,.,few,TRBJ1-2,CASSLGPGGRHGYTF,TGTGCCAGCAGCTTAGGGCCTGGGGGCAGGCATGGCTACACCTTC
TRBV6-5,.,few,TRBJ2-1,CASSYSPAIYNEQFF,TGTGCCAGCAGTTACTCGCCCGCCATCTACAATGAGCAGTTCTTC
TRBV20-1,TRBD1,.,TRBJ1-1,CSASRTGGNTEAFF,TGCAGTGCTAGCCGGACAGGGGGAAACACTGAAGCTTTCTTT
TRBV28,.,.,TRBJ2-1,CASSLIRSYNEQFF,TGTGCCAGCAGTTTGATTCGCTCCTACAATGAGCAGTTCTTC
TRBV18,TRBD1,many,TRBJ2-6,CASSHRGKTSGANVLTF,TGTGCCAGCTCGCACAGGGGGAAAACCTCTGGGGCCAACGTCCTGACTTTC
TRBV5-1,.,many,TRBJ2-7,CASSLPGSVHEQYF,TGCGCCAGCAGCTTGCCAGGGTCAGTCCACGAGCAGTACTTC
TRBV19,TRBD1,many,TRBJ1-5,CASRGQGYQPQHF,TGTGCCAGTAGGGGACAGGGGTATCAGCCCCAGCATTTT
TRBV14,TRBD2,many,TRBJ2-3,CASSQGTSGSAQYF,TGTGCCAGCAGCCAAGGGACTAGCGGTTCCGCGCAGTATTTT
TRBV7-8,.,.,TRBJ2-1,CASSYKRLVKFQYEQFF,TGTGCCAGCAGTTATAAGCGACTGGTTAAGTTTCAATATGAGCAGTTCTTC
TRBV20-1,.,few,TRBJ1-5,CSARPMDVNQPQHF,TGCAGTGCTAGACCAATGGACGTAAATCAGCCCCAGCATTTT
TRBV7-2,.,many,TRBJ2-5,CASSPAAETQYF,TGTGCCAGCAGCCCGGCCGCGGAGACCCAGTACTTC
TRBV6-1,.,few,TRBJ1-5,CASRPGDRGSNQPQHF,TGTGCCAGCAGGCCAGGGGACCGGGGTAGCAATCAGCCCCAGCATTTT
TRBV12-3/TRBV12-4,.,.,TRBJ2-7,CASSLGRGEAHEQYF,TGTGCCAGCAGTTTGGGACGGGGAGAGGCCCACGAGCAGTACTTC
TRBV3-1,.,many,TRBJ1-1,CASSQGLLWQLNTEAFF,TGTGCCAGCAGCCAGGGACTCTTGTGGCAACTGAACACTGAAGCTTTCTTT
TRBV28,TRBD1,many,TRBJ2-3,CASRATGSNTDTQYF,TGTGCCAGCCGGGCGACAGGGAGTAACACAGATACGCAGTATTTT
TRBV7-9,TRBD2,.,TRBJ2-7,CASSLALAGLREQYF,TGTGCCAGCAGCTTAGCCCTAGCGGGACTACGGGAGCAGTACTTC
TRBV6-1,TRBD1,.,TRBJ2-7,CASTRGQGYEQYF,TGTGCCAGCACTAGGGGACAGGGCTACGAGCAGTACTTC
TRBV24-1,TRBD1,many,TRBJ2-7,CATSAPDRGTYEQYF,TGTGCCACCAGCGCCCCGGACAGGGGTACCTACGAGCAGTACTTC
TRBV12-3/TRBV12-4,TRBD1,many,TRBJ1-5,CASSFGTGDVGQPQHF,TGTGCCAGCAGTTTCGGGACAGGAGACGTGGGTCAGCCCCAGCATTTT
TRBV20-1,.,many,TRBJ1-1,CSARKDRLNTEAFF,TGCAGTGCTAGAAAAGACAGGTTGAACACTGAAGCTTTCTTT
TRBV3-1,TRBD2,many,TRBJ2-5,CASNPGLAGGETQYF,TGTGCCAGCAACCCGGGACTAGCGGGAGGTGAGACCCAGTACTTC
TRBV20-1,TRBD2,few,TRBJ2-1,CSAFSGTQRGEQFF,TGCAGTGCTTTCAGCGGGACCCAGCGAGGTGAGCAGTTCTTC
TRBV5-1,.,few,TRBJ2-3,CASSLPDKGRGDTQYF,TGCGCCAGCAGCTTACCCGACAAGGGGCGTGGAGATACGCAGTATTTT
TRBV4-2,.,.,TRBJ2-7,CASSQEVARVAYEQYF,TGTGCCAGCAGCCAAGAAGTGGCTAGGGTGGCTTACGAGCAGTACTTC
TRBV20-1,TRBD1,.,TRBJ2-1,CSARTTLGQGSYNEQFF,TGCAGTGCTAGAACTACCCTGGGACAGGGATCCTACAATGAGCAGTTCTTC
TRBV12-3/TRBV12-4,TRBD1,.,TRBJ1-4,CASSPGGAESEKLFF,TGTGCCAGCAGTCCAGGGGGGGCTGAATCCGAAAAACTGTTTTTT
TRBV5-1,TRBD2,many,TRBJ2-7,CASSPTTSGSNYEQYF,TGCGCCAGCAGCCCCACGACTAGCGGTTCGAACTACGAGCAGTACTTC
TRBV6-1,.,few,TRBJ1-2,CASAQGNYGYTF,TGTGCCAGCGCACAGGGCAACTATGGCTACACCTTC
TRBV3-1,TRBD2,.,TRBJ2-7,CASSQVTSGGYEQYF,TGTGCCAGCAGCCAAGTGACTAGCGGGGGCTACGAGCAGTACTTC
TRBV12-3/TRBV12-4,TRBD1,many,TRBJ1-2,CASNRDRTYGYTF,TGTGCCAGCAACCGGGACAGGACCTATGGCTACACCTTC
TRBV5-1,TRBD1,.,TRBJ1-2,CASTSTGVYGYTF,TGCGCCAGCACCTCGACAGGGGTCTATGGCTACACCTTC
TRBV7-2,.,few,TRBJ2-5,CASSLDRRTYQETQYF,TGTGCCAGCAGCTTAGACAGGCGAACATACCAAGAGACCCAGTACTTC
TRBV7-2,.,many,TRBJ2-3,CASSLNLVNTQYF,TGTGCCAGCAGCTTAAACCTAGTCAATACGCAGTATTTT
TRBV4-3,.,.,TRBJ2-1,CASSQDREVENEQFF,TGCGCCAGCAGCCAAGATAGGGAGGTAGAGAATGAGCAGTTCTTC
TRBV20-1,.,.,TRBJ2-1,CSASSVVVTNEQFF,TGCAGTGCCTCATCCGTAGTTGTAACCAATGAGCAGTTCTTC
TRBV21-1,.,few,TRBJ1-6,CASSRQENNSPLHF,TGTGCCAGCAGCCGACAGGAAAATAATTCACCCCTCCACTTT
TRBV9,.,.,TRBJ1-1,CASSPTDQNTEAFF,TGTGCCAGCAGCCCGACCGATCAGAACACTGAAGCTTTCTTT
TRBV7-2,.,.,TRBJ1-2,CASSLGGIGYTF,TGTGCCAGCAGCTTAGGAGGGATTGGCTACACCTTC
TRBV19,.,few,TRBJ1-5,CASKGLSNQPQHF,TGTGCCAGTAAAGGGTTAAGCAATCAGCCCCAGCATTTT
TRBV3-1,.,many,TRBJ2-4,CASSNRRDIQYF,TGTGCCAGCAGCAATCGCCGGGACATTCAGTACTTC
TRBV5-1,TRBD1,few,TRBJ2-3,CASSLVVRTGSTDTQYF,TGCGCCAGCAGCTTGGTGGTCAGGACAGGTAGCACAGATACGCAGTATTTT
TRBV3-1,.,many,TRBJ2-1,CASSQLTGKNEQFF,TGTGCCAGCAGCCAACTAACGGGGAAAAATGAGCAGTTCTTC